One sample yielded the 21 T cell receptor beta chains listed below, sequenced in a study of glioma-infiltrating T cells after dendritic cell vaccination (dated by TCRdb to 2016 to 2018). Library generation was performed with the immunoSEQ multiplex PCR assay. The clones in this table, taken by TCRdb from immuneACCESS, are in-frame only. Not every clone is retained; where verified, under half of the shortfall comes from an unresolved V gene, and the cause of the rest is unknown. The sample data list more than 100,000 clones, and more than 80% of these were observed just once. Roughly 12% of the sample rests with the top ten. The sample consisted of blood, taken before dendritic cell vaccination. The receptor set was obtained from a human donor with glioblastoma.

The rearrangement joins TRBV2 to TRBJ2-3; 9 nucleotides align to TRBD2. Germline loops: CDR1 SNHLY, CDR2 FYNNEI. Trimming removed 1 base from V and 3 bases from J; junction bases left unmatched: 2. The CDR3 runs to 15 residues. For the CDR3, the DNA is TGTGCCAGCAGTGAAGTTACTAGCGGGACAGATACGCAGTATTTT. Its protein product is CASSEVTSGTDTQYF.

This clone was seen a handful of times. Its ends do not fully match the called genes, so a read error is possible. This chain links TRBV5-1 with TRBJ1-1, with D possibly TRBD1 on 6 matching bases. Germline values: CDR1 SGHRS, CDR2 YFSETQ. The CDR3 length is 15 residues. The CDR3 region has the DNA TGTGCCAGCATCTTGAGGACAGATCTGAACACTGAAGCTTTCTTT. It codes for CASILRTDLNTEAFF.

The genes are TRBV7-2 and TRBJ1-2; D may be TRBD1 (6 bases). V gave up 5 bases and J gave up 6 bases, with 13 bases separating them. Germline V lookup: CDR1 SGHTA, CDR2 FQGNSA. The CDR3 contains 13 residues. The DNA of the CDR3 is TGTGCCAGCAGCAAAAAGGGGGGGGATGGCTACACCTTC. Translation: CASSKKGGDGYTF.

The CDR3 nucleotides read TGTGCCAGCAGTGACACGGGAGGGCTAAGTCCCGATGAGCAGTTCTTC. Translation gives CASSDTGGLSPDEQFF. The chain carries TRBV6-4 and TRBJ2-1, with TRBD2 matching 8 bases. Germline V gene data show CDR1 as MRHNA and CDR2 as SNTAGT. This CDR3 has 16 residues. J was trimmed by 8 bases and V by 2 bases; bases with no gene match: 11.

The chain links TRBV7-3 to TRBJ2-5; TRBD2 aligns across 9 bases. The CDR3 loop spans 16 amino acids. Looked up from germline, CDR1 is SGHTA and CDR2 is FQGTGA. Losses at the gene ends were 5 bases for V and 5 bases for J; bases not matched to a gene: 12. The CDR3 reads CASSRDGRGGIETQYF. The CDR3, as DNA: TGTGCCAGCAGCCGAGATGGGCGGGGGGGCATCGAGACCCAGTACTTC.

J is TRBJ2-7 and V is TRBV7-9, with 9 nucleotides matching TRBD1. Germline V gives CDR1 SEHNR, CDR2 FQNEAQ (reference sequence). The length of the CDR3 is 15 residues. V lost 1 base and J lost 4; bases outside the gene matches: 5. This CDR3 is CASSLVGTGSYEQYF. CDR3 nucleotide sequence: TGTGCCAGCAGCTTAGTCGGGACAGGGAGTTACGAGCAGTACTTC.

This clone was counted a few times. The chain couples TRBV10-3 to TRBJ2-7; D remains unclear. The CDR3 is 13 residues long. With 5 bases removed from V and 2 bases from J, the gap between germline ends came to 10 bases. The V gene's germline CDR1 is ENHRY and CDR2 SYGVKD. CDR3 loop: CAISTQQAYEQYF. The DNA of the CDR3 is TGTGCCATCAGTACACAGCAAGCCTACGAGCAGTACTTC.

The chain carries TRBV9 and TRBJ2-1; D may be TRBD2 (6 bases). With 4 bases removed from V and 10 bases from J, the gap between germline ends came to 9 bases. CDR3 size: 11 residues. Germline CDR1 and CDR2: SGDLS and YYNGEE. The CDR3, as DNA: TGTGCCAGCAGCACTGGGAGGGAGCAGTTCTTC. Its translation: CASSTGREQFF.

The chain uses TRBV4-2 and TRBJ2-5, with D unclear. V was shortened by 0 bases and J by 1 base, with 15 bases between the two germline ends. Per the germline V gene, CDR1 is LGHNA and CDR2 is YNFKEQ. The CDR3 totals 17 residues. The CDR3 spells CASSQDVPGGGQETQYF. The CDR3 DNA is TGTGCCAGCAGCCAAGACGTTCCGGGTGGCGGCCAAGAGACCCAGTACTTC.

The CDR3 bases are TGCGCCACCAGGGGGGACACCTTCTCCTATAATTCACCCCTCCACTTT. It codes for CATRGDTFSYNSPLHF. The rearrangement links TRBV10-2 to TRBJ1-6, with 7 bases fitting TRBD1. This CDR3 has 16 residues. Germline CDR1 WSHSY, CDR2 SAAADI. With V trimmed by 10 bases and J by 0 bases, 9 bases remained unmatched.

V gene TRBV2 combines with J gene TRBJ1-6; 8 bases fit TRBD1. Per the germline V gene, CDR1 is SNHLY and CDR2 is FYNNEI. The CDR3 runs to 15 residues. J was trimmed by 10 bases and V by 4 bases; bases with no gene match: 9. The CDR3 DNA reads as TGTGCCAGCAGTGGGCGGACAGGGTTTGGATCACCCCTCCACTTT. Amino acid sequence: CASSGRTGFGSPLHF.

This chain links TRBV21-1 with TRBJ2-1; TRBD1 reflects the table's D call only, with no check against the DNA. TRBV21-1 is noted as a pseudogene. The CDR3 is 18 amino acids. Written as DNA, the CDR3 is TGTGCCAGCAACCGGGACAGGGCCGCCGAGAAGGTAGACAATGAGCAGTTCTTC. This encodes CASNRDRAAEKVDNEQFF.

The J gene is TRBJ2-3, the V gene TRBV30; D call uncertain. This CDR3 is built from 13 residues. Germline V lookup: CDR1 GTSNPN, CDR2 SVGIG (reference sequence). V lost 2 bases and J 6 bases, leaving 12 bases between the germline ends. CDR3 in amino acids: CAWSTRLRDTQYF. The CDR3 DNA follows: TGTGCCTGGAGTACCCGACTGCGGGATACGCAGTATTTT.

This chain links TRBV1 with TRBJ2-5; the D call TRBD2 from the table was never checked on the DNA. TRBV1 is tagged as a pseudogene. The CDR3 covers 17 residues. CDR3 sequence (DNA): TGCACCAGCAGCCAAGATCCCAGCGGGGGGCTACAAGAGACCCAGTACTTC. Protein product: CTSSQDPSGGLQETQYF.

The V and J genes are TRBV18 and TRBJ1-2; 9 positions match TRBD1. Germline V gene data show CDR1 as KGHSH and CDR2 as LQKENI. This CDR3 has 17 residues. J gave up 1 base and V 1 base, and 7 bases lay outside the gene matches. The CDR3 loop reads CASSPRTGVAINYGYTF. The CDR3 region has the DNA TGTGCCAGCTCACCACGGACAGGGGTGGCTATTAACTATGGCTACACCTTC.

CDR3 sequence (DNA): TGTGCCAGCAGCCCCGGACTTGTAAATTCACCCCTCCACTTT. Translated, it gives CASSPGLVNSPLHF. The rearrangement joins TRBV6-1 to TRBJ1-6; D is unclear. Germline V gene data show CDR1 as MNHNS and CDR2 as SASEGT. V dropped 6 bases and J dropped 7 bases, with 13 bases sitting between them. This CDR3 has 14 residues.

This clone was seen only a few times. The chain combines TRBV5-1 with TRBJ1-1; TRBD1 matches at 7 bases. This CDR3 has 14 residues. The ends lost 3 bases at V and 1 base at J; junction bases unmatched: 3. Germline CDR1 is SGHRS and CDR2 is YFSETQ. CDR3 nucleotides: TGCGCCAGCAGCTCAAGGACAGGGAACACTGAAGCTTTCTTT. Protein: CASSSRTGNTEAFF.

This sequence joins TRBV6-5 and TRBJ2-1; TRBD2 is a possible D gene (5 bases). The V and J ends lost 5 bases and 9 bases respectively, with 8 bases between them. Germline CDR1 and CDR2: MNHEY and SVGAGI. The CDR3 sequence is 11 residues long. CDR3 sequence reads: CASSGSGEQFF. DNA of the CDR3: TGTGCCAGCAGTGGAAGCGGTGAGCAGTTCTTC.

The chain joins TRBV6-1 to TRBJ2-3; TRBD2 matches at 13 bases. The length of the CDR3 is 15 residues. Germline V gene sequence: CDR1 MNHNS, CDR2 SASEGT. V lost 8 bases, J lost 5 bases, and 7 bases stayed unmatched. CDR3 loop: CASGTSGGEQDTQYF. The CDR3 DNA follows: TGTGCCAGCGGAACTAGCGGGGGGGAACAAGATACGCAGTATTTT.

J is TRBJ2-5 and V is TRBV5-1, with a weak D call TRBD2 (5 bases). Trimming pared 0 bases from V and 12 bases from J, leaving 12 bases between. The CDR3 is 12 residues long. Germline values: CDR1 SGHRS, CDR2 YFSETQ. The CDR3 DNA follows: TGCGCCAGCAGCTTGGACGGACCGGAGGAGTACTTC. Its translation: CASSLDGPEEYF.

In DNA, the CDR3 is TGTGCCAGCATCCGGCTCGGCGGGGCAGGTCCTCCCGGGGAGCTGTTTTTT. Its translation is CASIRLGGAGPPGELFF. J is TRBJ2-2 and V is TRBV13; a possible D gene is TRBD2 (6 bases). CDR3 length equals 17 residues. Germline V gene sequence: CDR1 PRHDT, CDR2 FYEKMQ (reference sequence). V was cut by 7 bases and J by 6 bases, with 24 bases left in between.